Shown below are 18 T cell receptor beta chains from a single sample sequenced in a study of control samples from healthy donors and cancer patients. Clones were sequenced by immunoSEQ multiplex PCR, and TCRdb holds only the in-frame ones, with some missing. Of approximately 160,000 clones listed, over 85% are singletons. The sequencing sample was made of blood. These receptor sequences come from an older woman in good health.

The chain employs TRBV3-1 (or the pseudogene TRBV3-2) and TRBJ2-5; weak D call: TRBD2 (6 bases). Germline lookup yields CDR1 LGHDT and CDR2 YNNKEL (reference sequence). Trimming removed 3 bases at V and 2 bases at J, with 13 bases between. The CDR3 extends over 15 amino acids. CDR3 in DNA: TGTGCCAGCAGCCATGGGGCCGGGGGTCAAGAGACCCAGTACTTC. This codes for CASSHGAGGQETQYF.

This clone was seen just once. V and J are TRBV7-2 and TRBJ1-3; TRBD1 aligns across 9 bases. Germline V CDR1 and CDR2: SGHTA, FQGNSA. Losses at the gene ends were 2 bases for V and 0 bases for J; bases not matched to a gene: 5. The CDR3 sequence is 17 residues long. DNA for the CDR3: TGTGCCAGCAGCTTAAGAGGGACAGGGCTCTCTGGAAACACCATATATTTT. It translates to CASSLRGTGLSGNTIYF.

V and J are TRBV5-1 and TRBJ1-1, with D unclear. CDR3 length: 15 residues. Germline loops: CDR1 SGHRS, CDR2 YFSETQ. Trimming cost V 4 bases and J 1 base, with 14 bases left between them. The CDR3 protein is CASSLRSGPNTEAFF. The CDR3 DNA sequence: TGCGCCAGCAGCCTCAGGTCAGGACCGAACACTGAAGCTTTCTTT.

This chain uses TRBV4-3 with TRBJ1-5; D is unresolved. CDR3 size: 16 residues. The V gene's germline CDR1 is LGHNA and CDR2 YSLEER. The ends were cut back, 0 bases at V and 4 bases at J, with 13 bases in the middle. As DNA, the CDR3 is TGCGCCAGCAGCCAAGATACGAACAGAAGAAATCAGCCCCAGCATTTT. Translation: CASSQDTNRRNQPQHF.

V is TRBV19 and J is TRBJ1-4; 8 bases are a match to TRBD1. The length of the CDR3 is 15 residues. Trimming took 5 bases from V and 5 from J; bases not matched to a gene: 7. Germline loops: CDR1 LNHDA, CDR2 SQIVND (reference sequence). CDR3 in DNA: TGTGCCAGTAGTCTAGGACAGGGAGGAAATGAAAAACTGTTTTTT. It is translated as CASSLGQGGNEKLFF.

The chain has TRBV19 and TRBJ2-7; 7 bases match TRBD1. Germline V gene lookup returns CDR1 LNHDA and CDR2 SQIVND (reference sequence). This CDR3 spans 14 amino acids. V dropped 3 bases and J dropped 3; count of bases not matched to a gene: 5. The CDR3 region is CASSISRDSYEQYF. For the CDR3, the DNA is TGTGCCAGTAGTATCAGCCGGGACAGCTACGAGCAGTACTTC.

This clone appeared a few times. The rearrangement links TRBV6-6 to TRBJ1-2; no definite D call. Trimming took off 2 bases at V and 0 bases at J, with 7 bases between the two ends. The CDR3 consists of 14 residues. Looked up from germline, CDR1 is MNHNY and CDR2 is SVGAGI (reference sequence). The CDR3 DNA reads TGTGCCAGCAGTTACACCGGGACTAACTATGGCTACACCTTC. It yields the protein CASSYTGTNYGYTF.

V is TRBV30 and J is TRBJ2-5; possibly TRBD1 or TRBD2 for D (6 bases each). Germline CDR1 reads GTSNPN; CDR2 reads SVGIG (reference sequence). Trimming pared 6 bases from V and 0 bases from J, leaving 14 bases between. The CDR3 extends over 14 amino acids. The CDR3 DNA reads as TGTGCCTGTAATGAGGGGGGAAACCAAGAGACCCAGTACTTC. Protein sequence: CACNEGGNQETQYF.

This clone was found once. This sequence joins TRBV4-1 and TRBJ2-3; 7 bases are shared with TRBD2. The CDR3 loop spans 14 amino acids. Germline V gives CDR1 MGHRA, CDR2 YSYEKL. V lost 2 bases, J lost 3 bases, and 2 bases stayed unmatched. The CDR3 region has the DNA TGCGCCAGCAGCCAAAGAGCGGGGACAGATACGCAGTATTTT. It specifies CASSQRAGTDTQYF.

The chain employs TRBV7-2 and TRBJ1-2; TRBD1 might be the D (5 bases). The V gene lost 0 bases and the J gene lost 2 bases, with 16 bases spanning the gap. The V gene's germline CDR1 is SGHTA and CDR2 FQGNSA. This CDR3 comprises 17 residues. The CDR3 nucleotides read TGTGCCAGCAGCTTAGCGTTGGGAAGGGGACCAAACTATGGCTACACCTTC. Protein sequence: CASSLALGRGPNYGYTF.

The rearrangement links TRBV10-2 to TRBJ1-5; D is unresolved. The CDR3 has 16 residues. Trimming cost V 0 bases and J 0 bases, with 9 bases left between them. Germline V gene sequence: CDR1 WSHSY, CDR2 SAAADI. CDR3 DNA sequence: TGCGCCAGCAGTGAGTCGACGGGAGCTAGCAATCAGCCCCAGCATTTT. It codes for CASSESTGASNQPQHF.

The V gene is TRBV27, the J gene TRBJ1-4; D ambiguous. V was clipped by 5 bases and J by 8 bases, with 27 bases between them. The CDR3 sequence is 18 residues long. Germline CDR1 and CDR2: MNHEY and SMNVEV (reference sequence). The DNA of the CDR3 is TGTGCCAGCAGTAAACAGCCCCGGGAGTCGAGGCGAGTAGAAAAACTGTTTTTT. Residues: CASSKQPRESRRVEKLFF.

J is TRBJ1-1 and V is TRBV2; no reliable D call. Trimming removed 8 bases at V and 5 bases at J, with 12 bases between. Germline CDR1 reads SNHLY; CDR2 reads FYNNEI. This CDR3 region has 12 residues. CDR3 sequence (DNA): TGTGCCAGCTCGGCCCGGAAGACTGAAGCTTTCTTT. Encoded protein: CASSARKTEAFF. Complete variable domain (other parts from reference TRBV2 and TRBJ1-1): EPEVTQTPSHQVTQMGQEVILRCVPISNHLYFYWYRQILGQKVEFLVSFYNNEISEKSEIFDDQFSVERPDGSNFTLKIRSTKLEDSAMYFCASSARKTEAFFGQGTRLTVV.

In regard to this clone: The sample contains more than one DNA sequence encoding this CDR3. V is TRBV12-5 and J is TRBJ1-1; no clear D gene. The CDR3 totals 13 residues. The V end was cut by 2 bases, the J end by 5 bases, with 9 bases between. The V gene's germline CDR1 is LGHNT and CDR2 FRNRAP. DNA for the CDR3: TGTGCTAGTGGTTTGTTAATGGATACTGAAGCTTTCTTT. Its protein is CASGLLMDTEAFF.

This clone has only one observation. The chain has TRBV6-5 and TRBJ1-4, with D perhaps matching TRBD1 (6 bases). Germline V gene sequence: CDR1 MNHEY, CDR2 SVGAGI. V shed 6 bases and J shed 5 bases, with 16 bases lying between them. This CDR3 contains 15 residues. The CDR3 spells CASRGAGGRNEKLFF. DNA for the CDR3: TGTGCCAGCAGGGGGGCCGGAGGTAGGAATGAAAAACTGTTTTTT.

This chain links TRBV2 with TRBJ2-5, with a weak D call TRBD2 (6 bases). The CDR3 is 14 amino acids. V was trimmed by 1 base and J by 4 bases, leaving 10 bases between them. From germline, CDR1 is SNHLY and CDR2 FYNNEI. CDR3 residues: CASSEGAEGETQYF. CDR3 sequence (DNA): TGTGCCAGCAGTGAAGGAGCGGAGGGAGAGACCCAGTACTTC.

The rearrangement uses TRBV24-1 and TRBJ2-2; the D is unclear. Germline loops: CDR1 KGHDR, CDR2 SFDVKD. V lost 0 bases, J lost 0 bases, and 7 bases lay in between. The CDR3 loop spans 16 amino acids. The chain's CDR3 is CATSDLRRTNTGELFF. Written as DNA, the CDR3 is TGTGCCACCAGTGATTTGCGACGGACGAACACCGGGGAGCTGTTTTTT.

The rearrangement links TRBV3-1 (or the pseudogene TRBV3-2) to TRBJ2-3, with 10 bases fitting TRBD2. The germline CDR1 and CDR2 sequences are LGHDT and YNNKEL (reference sequence). CDR3 length equals 19 residues. Unmatched junction bases numbered 9, after V lost 0 bases and J lost 0 bases. The CDR3 region is CASSQDLASGGLSTDTQYF. The CDR3 nucleotides are TGTGCCAGCAGCCAAGATTTGGCTAGCGGGGGCCTCAGCACAGATACGCAGTATTTT.